These T cell receptor beta chains were read from a single sample in a study of OX40 agonist ivuxolimab in advanced cancers. Assay used: immunoSEQ multiplex PCR; TCRdb lists only in-frame clones, some missing. The sample lists around 92,000 clones, about four fifths occurring once. The sequencing here drew on CD4+ or CD8+ T cells sorted from blood, taken in a trial of the OX40 agonist ivuxolimab. These receptors originate from an adult with an advanced solid tumor such as melanoma, head and neck, liver or kidney cancer. Each CDR3 is given with its conserved first and last residue. The D gene is left open where the match is weak. Where a row states a size, it is once, few, many or the class of an expanded clone; other rows omit it.

- TRBJ2-6 - TRBV7-9 TGTGCCAGCAGCTTACAGAGTACCTCTGGGGCCAACGTCCTGACTTTC CASSLQSTSGANVLTF
TRBD2 TRBJ2-7 - TRBV5-1 TGCGCCAGCAGCTTGCCTAGCGGGGCCGAGGGATACGAGCAGTACTTC CASSLPSGAEGYEQYF
TRBD1 TRBJ1-2 - TRBV6-1 TGTGCCAGCAGTGAAGCTTCCTCAGGGGGCGGGAACTATGGCTACACCTTC CASSEASSGGGNYGYTF
TRBD1 TRBJ1-4 once TRBV5-1 TGCGCCAGCAGCTCACAACTACAGGGGAAGGGGGAAAAACTGTTTTTT CASSSQLQGKGEKLFF
- TRBJ1-1 - TRBV5-1 TGCGCCAGCAGCTTGTGGGACGGGGGCACTGAAGCTTTCTTT CASSLWDGGTEAFF
- TRBJ2-5 - TRBV5-4 TGTGCCAGCAGCTTGAGGACGTTACAAGAGACCCAGTACTTC CASSLRTLQETQYF
TRBD1 TRBJ1-3 - TRBV19 TGTGCCAGTTACGGATCCCAGCCCCGGGACAGCGGAAACACCATATATTTT CASYGSQPRDSGNTIYF
- TRBJ1-5 - TRBV15 TGTGCCACCAGCAGAGACCCTATAAGCAATCAGCCCCAGCATTTT CATSRDPISNQPQHF
TRBD1 TRBJ2-2 - TRBV18 TGTGCCAGCTCACCGTGGAACTCAGGGGGGAACACCGGGGAGCTGTTTTTT CASSPWNSGGNTGELFF
- TRBJ1-2 - TRBV10-3 TGTGCCATCTCGAGAGATAGCTATGGCTACACCTTC CAISRDSYGYTF
TRBD1 TRBJ1-1 - TRBV5-1 TGCGCCAGCAGCGGCGGACAGGGGGCGGTCACTGAAGCTTTCTTT CASSGGQGAVTEAFF
- TRBJ2-3 - TRBV29-1 TGCAGCGTTGAAGGGAAAAGGAGGGGGGGGGATACGCAGTATTTT CSVEGKRRGGDTQYF
TRBD1 TRBJ2-3 - TRBV27 TGTGCCAGTAGTTTATCAATCCCGGGACAGGGGGCGGCAGATACGCAGTATTTT CASSLSIPGQGAADTQYF
- TRBJ1-2 - TRBV5-4 TGTGCCAGCAGTACCTGGGCTCGGTATGGCTACACCTTC CASSTWARYGYTF
- TRBJ1-1 - TRBV5-4 TGTGCCAGCAGCCCCGGGGGGGTTAAGAACACTGAAGCTTTCTTT CASSPGGVKNTEAFF
- TRBJ2-1 - TRBV28 TGTGCCAGCAGGGGGGGTAGGGGCTACAATGAGCAGTTCTTC CASRGGRGYNEQFF
- TRBJ1-1 - TRBV6-4 TGTGCCAGCAGTGACACATCCAAAGATTTGAACACTGAAGCTTTCTTT CASSDTSKDLNTEAFF
- TRBJ1-5 - TRBV7-9 TGTGCCAGCAGTTTCGACGGAGGGCCCCAGCATTTT CASSFDGGPQHF
- TRBJ2-3 - TRBV12-5 TGTGCTAGTGGTTTGGCGAAAACAGATACGCAGTATTTT CASGLAKTDTQYF
TRBD1 TRBJ1-4 many TRBV13 TGTGCCAGCAGCCAGGGGGGTGGGACAGGTCGTGAAAAACTGTTTTTT CASSQGGGTGREKLFF
- TRBJ2-5 - TRBV5-1 TGCGCCAGCAGCCCCTCAGGGGACTTTCAAGAGACCCAGTACTTC CASSPSGDFQETQYF
- TRBJ1-4 - TRBV30 TGTGCCTGGAGTCTCCGGGCCAGAGAAAAACTGTTTTTT CAWSLRAREKLFF
- TRBJ1-2 - TRBV28 TGTGCCAGCAGCCTGATGGGGAGGGCCTATGGCTACACCTTC CASSLMGRAYGYTF
- TRBJ2-2 - TRBV13 TGTGCCAGCAGCCCTATGGGGGACGGCGGGGAGCTGTTTTTT CASSPMGDGGELFF
- TRBJ1-1 - TRBV14 TGTGCCAGCAGCCAAGCGAGACTTACTGACGCTGAAGCTTTCTTT CASSQARLTDAEAFF
TRBD2 TRBJ2-1 - TRBV5-4 TGTGCCAGCAGCTCGTGGGGACTAGCGGGAGTACGAGTGCAGTTCTTC CASSSWGLAGVRVQFF
- TRBJ2-5 - TRBV19 TGTGCCAGTACCACAGGGACGGATCAAGAGACCCAGTACTTC CASTTGTDQETQYF
- TRBJ2-3 - TRBV6-5 TGTGCCAGCAGGCTCACGGTCACGCAGTATTTT CASRLTVTQYF
TRBD1 TRBJ1-4 - TRBV7-3 TGTGCCAGCAGCCAAGGACAGGGACACAATGAAAAACTGTTTTTT CASSQGQGHNEKLFF
- TRBJ1-4 once TRBV18 TGTGCCAGCTCACCAACTAATGAAAAACTGTTTTTT CASSPTNEKLFF
- TRBJ2-2 - TRBV28 TGTGCCAGCAGTTTCAATCGAGGGTATACCGGGGAGCTGTTTTTT CASSFNRGYTGELFF
- TRBJ1-3 - TRBV2 TGTGCCAGCAGTGTATCGCCCCGGGACGTTGGAAACACCATATATTTT CASSVSPRDVGNTIYF
TRBD2 TRBJ2-4 - TRBV28 TGTGCCAGCAGTTTGGGGGGACTATCTGGAACCAAAAACATTCAGTACTTC CASSLGGLSGTKNIQYF
- TRBJ1-3 - TRBV11-2 TGTGCCAGCAGCTTCGACACGGGTTCGGGGAACACCATATATTTT CASSFDTGSGNTIYF
- TRBJ2-3 - TRBV28 TGTGCCAGCAGTTACCCGCTGGGTACGCAGTATTTT CASSYPLGTQYF
- TRBJ1-1 - TRBV5-1 TGCGCCAGCAGCTTGGTCGGGGCCCAGGGCACTGAAGCTTTCTTT CASSLVGAQGTEAFF
TRBD2 TRBJ2-5 - TRBV19 TGTGCCAGTGCGGGACTAGCGGATCAAGAGACCCAGTACTTC CASAGLADQETQYF
- TRBJ2-5 - TRBV7-7 TGTGCCAGCAGCTTAGTGGGGGCCTGGGGAGAGACCCAGTACTTC CASSLVGAWGETQYF
- TRBJ1-3 - TRBV21-1 TGTGCCAGCAGAAAGGGACGTTTGCCCCGCAACTCTGGAAACACCATATATTTT CASRKGRLPRNSGNTIYF
TRBD2 TRBJ2-1 few TRBV2 TGTGCCAGCAGTGAAGAGTCTAGCGGGGGTTACAATGAGCAGTTCTTC CASSEESSGGYNEQFF
- TRBJ2-5 - TRBV7-2 TGTGCCAGCAGCTTAGCGTTCGGGGGGCCCGAGACCCAGTACTTC CASSLAFGGPETQYF
- TRBJ1-4 - TRBV28 TGTGCCAGCAGTCCGAATGAAAAACTGTTTTTT CASSPNEKLFF
TRBD1 TRBJ1-2 - TRBV18 TGTGCCAGCTCCGAATATGACAGGGGGCACGGCTACACCTTC CASSEYDRGHGYTF
TRBD1 TRBJ1-5 - TRBV5-1 TGCGCCAGCAGCTCCATACAGGGGGCTAAAAATCAGCCCCAGCATTTT CASSSIQGAKNQPQHF
TRBD2 TRBJ2-3 - TRBV6-6 TGTGCCAGCAGCCCGGGACTAAGCAACACAGATACGCAGTATTTT CASSPGLSNTDTQYF
TRBD1 TRBJ1-5 - TRBV6-6 TGTGCCAGCACCTGGGACAGGGGAAACCGTCAGCCCCAGCATTTT CASTWDRGNRQPQHF
TRBD2 TRBJ2-5 - TRBV4-1 TGCGCCAGCAGCCAAGGCCCGACTAGCGGGGGACAAGAGACCCAGTACTTC CASSQGPTSGGQETQYF
TRBD1 TRBJ1-1 - TRBV6-1 TGTGCCAGCAAGTTCACGGGACAGGGAGGTGAAGCTTTCTTT CASKFTGQGGEAFF
- TRBJ2-2 - TRBV4-2 TGTGCCAGCAGCCAAGAGTACAAGGCAGTAACCACCGGGGAGCTGTTTTTT CASSQEYKAVTTGELFF
- TRBJ2-7 - TRBV18 TGTGCCAGCTCACTTATGACCGGGACCTACGAGCAGTACTTC CASSLMTGTYEQYF
- TRBJ2-7 - TRBV4-1 TGCGCCAGCAGCCAAGCGAAAGAGGGCGTGCAGTACTTC CASSQAKEGVQYF
- TRBJ2-2 - TRBV11-2 TGTGCCAGCCTGACACCGAACACCGGGGAGCTGTTTTTT CASLTPNTGELFF
- TRBJ2-7 - TRBV7-2 TGTGCCAGCAGCCGCCAGGGCTACGAGCAGTACTTC CASSRQGYEQYF